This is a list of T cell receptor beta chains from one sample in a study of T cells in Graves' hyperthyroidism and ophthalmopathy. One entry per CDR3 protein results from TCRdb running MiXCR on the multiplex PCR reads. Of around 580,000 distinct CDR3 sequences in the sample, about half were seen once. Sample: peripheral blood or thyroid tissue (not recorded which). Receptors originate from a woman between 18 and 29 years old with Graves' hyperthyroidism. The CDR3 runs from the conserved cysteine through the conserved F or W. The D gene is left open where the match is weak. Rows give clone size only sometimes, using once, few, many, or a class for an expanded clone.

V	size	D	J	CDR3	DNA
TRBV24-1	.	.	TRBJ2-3	CATSDLRRGTDTQYF	TGTGCCACCAGTGATTTGAGGCGTGGCACAGATACGCAGTATTTT
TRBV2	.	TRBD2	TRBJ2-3	CASSEMTSGSPTDTQYF	TGTGCCAGCAGTGAGATGACTAGCGGGAGCCCCACAGATACGCAGTATTTT
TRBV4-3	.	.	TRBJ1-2	CASSQVGLGYTF	TGCGCCAGCAGCCAAGTGGGCCTTGGCTACACCTTC
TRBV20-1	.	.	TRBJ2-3	CSARSTPDTQYF	TGCAGTGCTAGATCTACCCCCGATACGCAGTATTTT
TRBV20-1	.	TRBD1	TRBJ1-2	CSAPRDRGLYGYTF	TGCAGTGCCCCCCGGGACAGGGGTCTGTATGGCTACACCTTC
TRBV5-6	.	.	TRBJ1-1	CASSASSGKAFF	TGTGCCAGTAGCGCGAGCAGCGGGAAAGCTTTCTTT
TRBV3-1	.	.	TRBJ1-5	CASSQLRDQPQHF	TGTGCCAGCAGCCAATTGAGGGACCAGCCCCAGCATTTT
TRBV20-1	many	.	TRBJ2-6	CSARAFGGKRRSGANVLTF	TGCAGTGCTAGAGCCTTTGGCGGTAAACGACGCTCTGGGGCCAACGTCCTGACTTTC
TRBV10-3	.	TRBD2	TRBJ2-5	CAISGLTGSAGGPWETQYF	TGTGCCATCAGTGGACTTACGGGATCGGCGGGAGGGCCCTGGGAGACCCAGTACTTC
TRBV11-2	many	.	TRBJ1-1	CASSLGGGRTEAFF	TGTGCCAGCAGCCTCGGAGGGGGGAGAACTGAAGCTTTCTTT
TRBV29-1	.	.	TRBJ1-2	CGVGGRDGYTF	TGCGGCGTTGGGGGCAGGGATGGCTACACCTTC
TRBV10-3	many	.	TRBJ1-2	CAISEPGVGGYTF	TGTGCCATCAGTGAACCAGGGGTCGGGGGCTACACCTTC
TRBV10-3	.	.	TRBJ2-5	CAISGGRTQETQHF	TGTGCCATCAGTGGGGGCAGGACTCAAGAGACCCAGCACTTC
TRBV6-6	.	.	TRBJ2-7	CASTISGYGQYF	TGTGCCAGCACCATTAGCGGCTACGGGCAGTACTTC
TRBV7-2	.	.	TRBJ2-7	CASSLGTVGFERYF	TGTGCCAGCAGCTTGGGGACGGTGGGGTTCGAGCGGTACTTC
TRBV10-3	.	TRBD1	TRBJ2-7	CAIAPGQGAYEQYF	TGTGCCATCGCCCCGGGACAGGGCGCCTACGAGCAGTACTTC
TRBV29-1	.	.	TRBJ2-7	CSRNPYEQYF	TGCAGCCGTAACCCCTACGAGCAGTACTTC
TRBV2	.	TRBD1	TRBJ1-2	CAGSAGTGVYGYTF	TGTGCCGGCAGTGCCGGGACAGGGGTCTATGGCTACACCTTC
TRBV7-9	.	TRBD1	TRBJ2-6	CASSPLTGGPGSGANVLTF	TGTGCCAGCAGCCCACTGACAGGGGGACCGGGCTCTGGGGCCAACGTCCTGACTTTC
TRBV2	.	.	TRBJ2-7	CAPKLDSPYEQYF	TGTGCTCCTAAGTTGGACAGTCCCTACGAGCAGTACTTC
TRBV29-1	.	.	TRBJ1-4	CSVVAELDTEKLFF	TGCAGCGTTGTTGCGGAATTGGACACTGAAAAACTGTTTTTT
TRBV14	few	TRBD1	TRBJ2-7	CASRSSGQSYEQYF	TGTGCCAGCAGATCCTCGGGACAGTCCTACGAGCAGTACTTC
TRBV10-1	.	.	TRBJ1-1	CASSQDFADRGNTEAFF	TGTGCCAGCAGCCAAGATTTCGCCGACAGAGGAAACACTGAAGCTTTCTTT
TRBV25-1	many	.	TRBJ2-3	CASSEWVPYTQYF	TGTGCCAGCAGTGAATGGGTGCCATATACGCAGTATTTT
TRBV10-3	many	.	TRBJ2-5	CAISRQPQETQYF	TGTGCCATCAGTAGACAGCCCCAAGAGACCCAGTACTTC
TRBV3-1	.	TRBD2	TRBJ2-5	CASSLGTSGLQETQYF	TGTGCCAGCAGCCTTGGGACTAGCGGATTACAAGAGACCCAGTACTTC
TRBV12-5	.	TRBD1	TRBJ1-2	CASGLGDREDIDYGYTF	TGTGCTAGTGGTTTGGGTGACAGGGAGGATATCGACTATGGCTACACCTTC
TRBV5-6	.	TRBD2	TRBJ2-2	CASSLVVAGAPGELFF	TGTGCCAGCAGCTTGGTAGTAGCGGGAGCCCCCGGGGAGCTGTTTTTT
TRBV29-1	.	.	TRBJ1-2	CSLEGSYGYTF	TGCAGTTTGGAGGGCAGCTATGGCTACACCTTC
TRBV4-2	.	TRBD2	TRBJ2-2	CASSQGGGRAYTGELFF	TGTGCCAGCAGCCAAGGTGGAGGGAGGGCCTACACCGGGGAGCTGTTTTTT
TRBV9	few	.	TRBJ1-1	CASSALGTEAFF	TGTGCCAGCAGCGCTCTGGGTACTGAAGCTTTCTTT
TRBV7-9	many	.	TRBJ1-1	CASSSTQNQNTEAFF	TGTGCCAGCAGCTCAACTCAGAACCAGAACACTGAAGCTTTCTTT
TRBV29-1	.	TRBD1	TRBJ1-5	CSVRQGPGGGGQPQHF	TGCAGCGTCCGGCAGGGCCCAGGGGGTGGGGGGCAGCCCCAGCATTTT
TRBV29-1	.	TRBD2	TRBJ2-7	CSVAGRRGLAGGNEQYF	TGCAGCGTTGCGGGGCGACGCGGACTAGCGGGAGGAAACGAGCAGTACTTC
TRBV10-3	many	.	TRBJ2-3	CAISDRDESTDTQYF	TGTGCCATCAGTGACCGGGACGAGTCCACAGATACGCAGTATTTT
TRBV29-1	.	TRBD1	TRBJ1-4	CSVVPGGSSEKLFF	TGCAGCGTGGTTCCAGGGGGCTCGAGTGAAAAACTGTTTTTT
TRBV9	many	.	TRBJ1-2	CASSVVAYANYGYTF	TGTGCCAGCAGCGTAGTTGCCTACGCTAACTATGGCTACACCTTC
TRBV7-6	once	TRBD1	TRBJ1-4	CASLRRQGRGEKLFF	TGTGCCAGCCTCCGACGACAGGGAAGAGGCGAAAAACTGTTTTTT
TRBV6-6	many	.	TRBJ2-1	CASRSDNEQFF	TGTGCCAGCAGGTCCGACAATGAGCAGTTCTTC
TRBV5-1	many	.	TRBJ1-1	CASSLTAKMNTEAFF	TGCGCCAGCAGCTTGACCGCCAAAATGAACACTGAAGCTTTCTTT
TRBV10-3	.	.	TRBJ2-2	CAIYANTGELFF	TGTGCCATTTACGCGAACACCGGGGAGCTGTTTTTT
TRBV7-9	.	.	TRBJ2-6	CASSVREGANVLTF	TGTGCCAGCAGCGTAAGGGAGGGGGCCAACGTCCTGACTTTC
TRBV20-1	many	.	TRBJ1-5	CSASSTVDQPQHF	TGCAGTGCTAGCTCAACAGTGGATCAGCCCCAGCATTTT
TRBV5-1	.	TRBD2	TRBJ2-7	CASSVSGSTHEQYF	TGCGCCAGCAGCGTAAGCGGGAGCACCCACGAGCAGTACTTC
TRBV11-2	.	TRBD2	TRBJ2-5	CASSLGTSGYQETQYF	TGTGCCAGCAGCCTGGGGACTAGCGGATACCAAGAGACCCAGTACTTC
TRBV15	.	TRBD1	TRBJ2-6	CATSRRDRVSEAF	TGTGCCACCAGCAGGAGGGACAGGGTTTCCGAAGCTTTC
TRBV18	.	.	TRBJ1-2	CASSPPEAGGYTF	TGTGCCAGCTCACCACCAGAGGCTGGTGGCTACACCTTC
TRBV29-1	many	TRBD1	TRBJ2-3	CSARTGSTDTQYF	TGCAGCGCCCGGACAGGGAGCACAGATACGCAGTATTTT
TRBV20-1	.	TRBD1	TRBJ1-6	CSARGQGRSYNSPLHF	TGCAGTGCCCGCGGACAGGGGAGATCCTATAATTCACCCCTCCACTTT
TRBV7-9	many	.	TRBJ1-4	CASSLRDPTNEKLFF	TGTGCCAGCAGCTTGCGGGACCCAACTAATGAAAAACTGTTTTTT
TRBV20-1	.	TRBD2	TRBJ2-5	CSAKGFGGLAGETQYF	TGCAGTGCCAAAGGCTTTGGGGGACTAGCGGGAGAGACCCAGTACTTC
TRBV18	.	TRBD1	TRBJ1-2	CASSPTGVDYGYTF	TGTGCCAGCTCACCGACAGGGGTTGACTATGGCTACACCTTC
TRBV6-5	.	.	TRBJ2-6	CASSLAGVQFSGANVLTF	TGTGCCAGCAGTTTAGCAGGGGTTCAATTCTCTGGGGCCAACGTCCTGACTTTC
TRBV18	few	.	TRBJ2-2	CASSPQRSPSGELFF	TGTGCCAGCTCACCACAGAGGTCTCCTTCCGGGGAGCTGTTTTTT
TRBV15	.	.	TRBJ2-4	CATSRFGAGLNIQYF	TGTGCCACCAGCAGATTTGGGGCAGGGTTAAACATTCAGTACTTC